This TCR beta chain was retrieved from a study of T-cell memory formation after mild COVID-19. Study in general: Among the donors, TCR clusters were largely specific to each donor. Study-wide results and caveats: Clonal second-wave expansions that peaked on day 37 had unconfirmed SARS-CoV-2 specificity. Researchers report contracting CD4+ clones mostly in CM and EM, with CD8+ clones in EMRA.

5'RACE, which relied on constant-segment primers, yielded TCR alpha and TCR beta cDNA libraries carrying sample barcodes and UMIs. TCRdb itself ran the 5' RACE reads through MiXCR, one entry per CDR3 protein. The sample lists roughly 620,000 distinct CDR3 sequences; over 15% were seen once. As regards this clonotype: The antigen remains undetermined.

The germline V gene has CDR1 SGHRS and CDR2 YFSETQ. The V and J ends lost 4 bases and 7 bases respectively, with 18 bases between them. The CDR3 has 14 amino acids. This chain connects TRBV5-1 to TRBJ2-7; a weak D match, TRBD2 (6 bases). Sequencing input: PBMCs or a T cell subset sorted from them (not recorded which). The TCR originated in an adult woman who had mild COVID-19 (a few samples of this study predate the infection). Cell type and time point are not known. Here the CDR3 reads CASSPGRDFREQYF. For the CDR3, the DNA is TGCGCCAGCAGCCCGGGCCGGGACTTCAGGGAGCAGTACTTC.